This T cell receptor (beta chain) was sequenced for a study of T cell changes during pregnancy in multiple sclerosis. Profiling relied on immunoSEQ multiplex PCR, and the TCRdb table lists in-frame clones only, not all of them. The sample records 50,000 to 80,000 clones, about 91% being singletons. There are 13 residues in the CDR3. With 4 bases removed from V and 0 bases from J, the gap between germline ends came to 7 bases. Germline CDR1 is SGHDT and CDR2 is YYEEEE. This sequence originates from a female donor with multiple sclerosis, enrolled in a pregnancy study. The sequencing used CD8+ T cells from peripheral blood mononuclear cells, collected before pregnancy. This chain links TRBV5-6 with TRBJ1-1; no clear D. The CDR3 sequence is CASSGTMNTEAFF. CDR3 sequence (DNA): TGTGCCAGCAGCGGCACTATGAACACTGAAGCTTTCTTT.